This T cell receptor (beta chain) was identified in a study of OX40 agonist ivuxolimab in advanced cancers. About the study: Three patients had partial responses: one hepatocellular carcinoma, two cutaneous melanoma.

Study-wide results and limits: Some patients without response likewise showed low normalized clonal expansion. With doses of 0.1 to 3.0 mg/kg, CD4+ and CD8+ blood T cells had undergone clonal expansion by week 6.

As to this clone: The antigen remains undetermined.

CDR3 length: 15 residues. Trimming took 2 bases from V and 8 from J, leaving 18 bases between them. Germline CDR1 MNHEY, CDR2 SVGAGI. Clones were sequenced by immunoSEQ multiplex PCR, and TCRdb holds only the in-frame ones, with some missing. The sample yields around 50,000 clones, roughly four fifths seen once. The origin of this receptor is an adult with an advanced solid tumor such as melanoma, head and neck, liver or kidney cancer. The rearrangement joins TRBV6-5 to TRBJ1-2; a possible D gene is TRBD1 (6 bases). Source: CD4+ or CD8+ T cells sorted from blood, taken in a trial of the OX40 agonist ivuxolimab. CDR3 DNA: TGTGCCAGCAGTTACGATGTATGGGGGGCCCCCGGCTACACCTTC. Translating it yields CASSYDVWGAPGYTF.